This TCR beta chain was found in a study of human T cells and chemical hapten exposure. Time point given: pre-sensitization, week 0. Treatment denoted: therapeutic diphenylcyclopropenone sensitization with weekly scalp DPC. Investigators collected blood before applying each patch test. The authors' total RNA extraction used unfractionated whole blood. Within the library, unique molecular identifiers were attached to each individual cDNA molecule. TCRdb recomputed calls from the RACE reads with MiXCR, one row per CDR3 protein. The sample has some 51,000 distinct CDR3 sequences, about 9% seen once. With respect to this clonotype: Its antigen is currently unknown.

Notes on the study in general: PT1 expanded TCR counts and patch test score were linked, and their correlation was positive.

This CDR3 is built from 14 residues. CDR1 and CDR2 from the germline V gene are LNHDA and SQIVND (reference sequence). Trimming shortened V by 3 bases and J by 6 bases, and 13 bases separated the two germline ends. The input for sequencing was whole blood, taken in connection with sensitization to the hapten diphenylcyclopropenone (DPC). V usage is TRBV19 and J usage is TRBJ2-3; unclear D gene. This receptor was obtained from a woman aged 40 to 55 with alopecia areata. Some clones in this sample may be carry-over from other donors' samples. CDR3 region: CASSMSSSSDTQYF. The CDR3 nucleotides read TGTGCCAGTAGTATGAGTAGCTCCTCGGATACGCAGTATTTT.